Many counts were recorded for the clone carrying this TCR beta chain. The antigen remains unidentified. TCRdb re-called the 5' RACE reads with MiXCR, one entry per CDR3 protein. The sample lists tens of thousands of distinct CDR3 sequences, approximately 7.6% occurring once. The source of the sample is a study of T-cell memory formation after mild COVID-19. General observations from the study: Day 15 to 85 contractors were CD4/CD8 balanced; later expanders leaned CD4+.

The CDR3 runs 15 residues. CDR1 SNHLY and CDR2 FYNNEI come from the germline V gene. The junction had 8 bases not matched to a gene; V was cut back by 5 bases and J by 4 bases. Sequencing input: PBMCs or a T cell subset sorted from them (not recorded which). This receptor was identified in a man between 18 and 35 years old who had mild COVID-19 (a few samples of this study predate the infection). Cell type and time point are not known. The chain recombines TRBV2 with TRBJ2-3, with 8 bases lining up with TRBD1. The chain's CDR3 is CASSPATGVADTQYF. Written as DNA, the CDR3 is TGTGCCAGCAGTCCCGCGACAGGGGTGGCAGATACGCAGTATTTT.